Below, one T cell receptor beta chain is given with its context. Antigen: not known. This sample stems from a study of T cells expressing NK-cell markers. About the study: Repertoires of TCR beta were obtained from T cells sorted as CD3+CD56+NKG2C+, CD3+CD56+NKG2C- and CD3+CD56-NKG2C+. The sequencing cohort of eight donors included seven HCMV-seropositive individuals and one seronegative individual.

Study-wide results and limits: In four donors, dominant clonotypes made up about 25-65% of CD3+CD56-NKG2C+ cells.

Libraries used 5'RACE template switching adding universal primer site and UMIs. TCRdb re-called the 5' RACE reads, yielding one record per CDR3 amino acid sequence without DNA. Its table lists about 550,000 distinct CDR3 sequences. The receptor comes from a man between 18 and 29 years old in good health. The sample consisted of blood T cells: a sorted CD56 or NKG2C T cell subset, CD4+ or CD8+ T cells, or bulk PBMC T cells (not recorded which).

The CDR3 region is CASSWRTTAGGKWTGELFF. The V gene is TRBV5-1, the J gene TRBJ2-2; the D gene TCRdb calls, TRBD2, cannot be checked with no DNA. Germline loops: CDR1 SGHRS, CDR2 YFSETQ. This CDR3 has 19 amino acids.